The rows below give T cell receptor beta chains drawn from one sample of a study of T cells in Graves' hyperthyroidism and ophthalmopathy. One entry per CDR3 protein, called by TCRdb with MiXCR from the multiplex PCR reads. The sample contains 650,000 to 850,000 distinct CDR3 sequences, roughly a sixth of which appear only once. The sample consisted of blood. The origin of the receptors is a woman between 50 and 59 years old with Graves' hyperthyroidism that later progressed to Graves' ophthalmopathy. CDR3s include the opening cysteine and the closing phenylalanine or tryptophan. A D gene is named only where the DNA matches it firmly. Rows give clone size only sometimes, using once, few, many, or a class for an expanded clone.

CDR3 DNA	CDR3 protein	clone size	D gene	V gene	J gene
TGTGCCAGCAGCTCGACGGAGATCCCAACTAATGAAAAACTGTTTTTT	CASSSTEIPTNEKLFF	many	-	TRBV11-2	TRBJ1-4
TGTGCCAGCAGTTACTCGAACAGGGGGCCCTACAATGAGCAGTTCTTC	CASSYSNRGPYNEQFF	-	TRBD1	TRBV6-5	TRBJ2-1
TGTGCCAGCAGCCAAGGCATGGCGGGCCTGTACAATGAGCAGTTCTTC	CASSQGMAGLYNEQFF	few	-	TRBV3-1	TRBJ2-1
TGTGCCACCAGCATTAGCGGGGGAGGCTACGAGCAGTACTTC	CATSISGGGYEQYF	many	TRBD2	TRBV15	TRBJ2-7
TGTGCCAGAGGGCCGGGGCTTAATGAAAAACTGTTTTTT	CARGPGLNEKLFF	-	-	TRBV7-3	TRBJ1-4
TGTGCCAGCAGCCGCATGTCGTTCACTGAAGCTTTCTTT	CASSRMSFTEAFF	many	-	TRBV7-2	TRBJ1-1
TGTGCCTGGACACGGGACCCCTCCTACAATGAGCAGTTCTTC	CAWTRDPSYNEQFF	few	-	TRBV30	TRBJ2-1
TGTGCCAGCAGCCCCCCCGGGACAACGAATGAAAAACTGTTTTTT	CASSPPGTTNEKLFF	few	-	TRBV12-3/TRBV12-4	TRBJ1-4
TGTGCCAGCAGCCCCCAACGGGAGACCCAGTACTTC	CASSPQRETQYF	many	-	TRBV11-2	TRBJ2-5
TGTGCCAGCCGTGTCGGACACGCAGAGACCCAGTACTTC	CASRVGHAETQYF	few	-	TRBV12-3/TRBV12-4	TRBJ2-5
TGTGCCAGCAGCTTCGGGACAGCAACTAACTATGGCTACACCTTC	CASSFGTATNYGYTF	many	TRBD1	TRBV11-2	TRBJ1-2
TGTGCCAGCTCCCGGGCGACAGGGGTGTATAATTCACCCCTCCACTTT	CASSRATGVYNSPLHF	-	TRBD1	TRBV14	TRBJ1-6
TGTGCCAGCTCACCAGGGGAAAGGACTGAAGCTTTCTTT	CASSPGERTEAFF	many	-	TRBV18	TRBJ1-1
TGTGCCAGCAGCGTAGAGGGACTAGCGGACCTAGCTAGCACAGATACGCAGTATTTT	CASSVEGLADLASTDTQYF	few	TRBD2	TRBV9	TRBJ2-3
TGTGCCAGCGAGGGGGGGAATGAGCAGTTCTTC	CASEGGNEQFF	-	-	TRBV13	TRBJ2-1
TGTGCCAGCAGTTTAGCGATGCCCGGCGGGGGCTACACCTTC	CASSLAMPGGGYTF	-	-	TRBV12-3/TRBV12-4	TRBJ1-2
TGTGCCAGCAGTTCCAGAAGCTATCAGCCCCAGCATTTT	CASSSRSYQPQHF	many	-	TRBV12-3/TRBV12-4	TRBJ1-5
TGTGCCACCAGCAGAGAACCGGGGACTGAAGCTTTCTTT	CATSREPGTEAFF	-	-	TRBV15	TRBJ1-1
TGTGCCACCAGCAGAGATAAGAACGGGGAGCTGTTTTTT	CATSRDKNGELFF	few	-	TRBV15	TRBJ2-2
TGCAGTGCTAGAGGCAATCAGTACGGGTGGGACGAAAAACTGTTTTTT	CSARGNQYGWDEKLFF	many	-	TRBV20-1	TRBJ1-4
TGTGCCAGCAGCTTAGTTATGAATGAGCAGTTCTTC	CASSLVMNEQFF	-	-	TRBV7-9	TRBJ2-1
TGTGCCAGCACCCCATACCCGGGACTGATGAACACTGAAGCTTTCTTT	CASTPYPGLMNTEAFF	many	-	TRBV2	TRBJ1-1
TGTGCCATTCAGGGGGGGACCGGGACTAGCTCCTACAATGAGCAGTTCTTC	CAIQGGTGTSSYNEQFF	many	-	TRBV12-3/TRBV12-4	TRBJ2-1
TGTGCCAGCAGCGATACGACGGGAGGGTATGAGCAGTTCTTC	CASSDTTGGYEQFF	many	TRBD2	TRBV6-1	TRBJ2-1
TGTGCCAGCAGCCAAGGCTGGAGAGTCTATAATTCACCCCTCCACTTT	CASSQGWRVYNSPLHF	-	-	TRBV3-1	TRBJ1-6
TGTGCCAGCAGTTACTCTCGGGACTCTAACTATGGCTACACCTTC	CASSYSRDSNYGYTF	few	-	TRBV6-6	TRBJ1-2
TGTGCCAGCAGTTTAGAGGAGGACTCGAACACTGAAGCTTTCTTT	CASSLEEDSNTEAFF	many	-	TRBV12-3/TRBV12-4	TRBJ1-1
TGCAGCGTTGACCCCCTGGGCACGGTGAACACTGAAGCTTTCTTT	CSVDPLGTVNTEAFF	many	-	TRBV29-1	TRBJ1-1
TGTGCCAGCAGCCAAGGTAGGGGTCGCCGAGCTTTCTTT	CASSQGRGRRAFF	many	-	TRBV3-1	TRBJ1-1
TGTGCCAGCAGTTTAGGGCCGTATAATTCACCCCTCCACTTT	CASSLGPYNSPLHF	many	-	TRBV12-3/TRBV12-4	TRBJ1-6
TGTGCCAGCAGTTGGTCAGGGTCCTACGAGCAGTACTTC	CASSWSGSYEQYF	many	-	TRBV6-1	TRBJ2-7
TGTGCCAGCAGTATTGGACCGGTCTTGGGTGAGCAGTACTTC	CASSIGPVLGEQYF	few	-	TRBV2	TRBJ2-7
TGTGCCAGCAGCACGAGTACAGGGTGGGGCGAGCAGTACTTC	CASSTSTGWGEQYF	many	-	TRBV11-2	TRBJ2-7
TGTGCCAGTAGTTCCGGACAGGGGGAGGTTCAGCCCCAGCATTTT	CASSSGQGEVQPQHF	few	TRBD1	TRBV19	TRBJ1-5
TGTGCCGTCAAAGGACAGGGCGTTACCTATGGCTACACCTTC	CAVKGQGVTYGYTF	many	TRBD1	TRBV10-3	TRBJ1-2
TGCAGCGTTGATTGGGGTCCCAGAGGGTCCAATGAGCAGTTCTTC	CSVDWGPRGSNEQFF	-	-	TRBV29-1	TRBJ2-1
TGTGCCAGCAGCTTAGAAACCCAGACCGAGCAGTACTTC	CASSLETQTEQYF	many	-	TRBV11-2	TRBJ2-7
TGCAGCGTTGGGCAGCGGGACTCTGGAAACACCATATATTTT	CSVGQRDSGNTIYF	few	-	TRBV29-1	TRBJ1-3
TGTGCCACGGGAGTGGGCACAGATACGCAGTATTTT	CATGVGTDTQYF	-	-	TRBV7-9	TRBJ2-3
TGCAGTCCCGACTCCTCCACAGATACGCAGTATTTT	CSPDSSTDTQYF	few	-	TRBV20-1	TRBJ2-3
TGCGCCAGCAGTGAGGCGACAGGGACCTACGAGCAGTACTTC	CASSEATGTYEQYF	-	TRBD1	TRBV10-2	TRBJ2-7
TGTGCCAGCAGTTTAGACAGGTTGGACACTGAAGCTTTCTTT	CASSLDRLDTEAFF	many	-	TRBV27	TRBJ1-1
TGTGCCAGCACCGCGAGCGGGAATGAGCAGTTCTTC	CASTASGNEQFF	few	-	TRBV12-3/TRBV12-4	TRBJ2-1
TGCGCCAGCAGCCCGGACTGGAGCACAGATACGCAGTATTTT	CASSPDWSTDTQYF	many	-	TRBV5-1	TRBJ2-3
TGTGCCAGCTGCCGCGGGAGGACCAGCTACGAGCAGTACTTC	CASCRGRTSYEQYF	-	TRBD2	TRBV6-1	TRBJ2-7
TGTGCCAGTAGTATCAGGATTTATAGCAATCAGCCCCAGCATTTT	CASSIRIYSNQPQHF	-	-	TRBV19	TRBJ1-5
TGTGCCAGCATCCCGGTTAGGGACCGCGAGCAGTACTTC	CASIPVRDREQYF	many	-	TRBV2	TRBJ2-7
TGTGCCAGCAGTGATATGTTGAACACTGAAGCTTTCTTT	CASSDMLNTEAFF	many	-	TRBV6-1	TRBJ1-1
TGCGCCAGCAGCTTGAGCGGGCTAGCGGGGGATTGGACCCAGTACTTC	CASSLSGLAGDWTQYF	many	TRBD2	TRBV5-1	TRBJ2-5
TGTGCCAGCAGCCACGAACAGGGGGACACTGAAGCTTTCTTT	CASSHEQGDTEAFF	many	TRBD1	TRBV13	TRBJ1-1
TGTGCCAGTAGTATGGGATTAGCTCCCACAGATACGCAGTATTTT	CASSMGLAPTDTQYF	-	-	TRBV19	TRBJ2-3
TGTGCCAGCAGCGTTACTAGCGGTGGCTCCTACAATGAGCAGTTCTTC	CASSVTSGGSYNEQFF	many	TRBD2	TRBV9	TRBJ2-1
TGTGCCAGCAGACGTGTTACAGATACGCAGTATTTT	CASRRVTDTQYF	many	-	TRBV12-3/TRBV12-4	TRBJ2-3
TGCAGCATCTTTGATCGTGAGGGACCAGAAAAACTGTTTTTT	CSIFDREGPEKLFF	-	-	TRBV29-1	TRBJ1-4
TGTACCTGGAAGGGGCCGGGACAGATCACAGATACGCAGTATTTT	CTWKGPGQITDTQYF	-	TRBD1	TRBV7-3	TRBJ2-3
TGTGCCAGCAGTGAAGGGACAGGGCCAATGAACTATGGCTACACCTTC	CASSEGTGPMNYGYTF	-	TRBD1	TRBV2	TRBJ1-2
TGTGCCAGCGCCCGACAGGGTGTCACTGAAGCTTTCTTT	CASARQGVTEAFF	few	TRBD1	TRBV19	TRBJ1-1
TGTGCCAGCAGTTTGCCAGGACTAGCGGGGGGTACCCACGAGCAGTACTTC	CASSLPGLAGGTHEQYF	once	TRBD2	TRBV28	TRBJ2-7
TGCGCCAGCAGCTTGCACAGGGGGCGCCTTAGCGAAGAGACCCAGTACTTC	CASSLHRGRLSEETQYF	-	TRBD1	TRBV5-1	TRBJ2-5